The table lists the clone carrying this T cell receptor beta chain with many counts. Each sample provided at least 5.5 micrograms of extracted total RNA. The data belong to a study of blood T cells in healthy people across ages. The wider study: Capture by template switching was about one barcoded beta molecule per two T cells.

Primed by a sample-barcoded 5' primer and a J-beta primer mix, a second PCR proceeded for about 6 to 11 cycles. Each sample yielded at least 2.5 million CDR3-containing paired-end reads. A single record per CDR3 protein comes from TCRdb applying MiXCR to the 5' RACE reads. The repertoire holds 1.5 million to 2 million distinct CDR3 sequences, with 30% to 35% as singletons. This CDR3 has 12 amino acids. Between the trimmed V and J ends, which lost 6 bases and 0 bases, there was a span of 9 bases. CDR1 and CDR2 (germline): DFQATT, SNEGSKA (reference sequence). The specimen was blood. The receptor was isolated from a woman aged 25 to 39 in good health. The chain joins TRBV20-1 to TRBJ2-7, with D perhaps matching TRBD1 (5 bases). The CDR3: CSAMDNSYEQYF. In nucleotides, the CDR3 is TGCAGTGCGATGGACAACTCCTACGAGCAGTACTTC.